These T cell receptor beta chains were read from a single sample in a study of tumour-infiltrating T cells in Burkitt lymphoma. The table came from immunoSEQ multiplex PCR; TCRdb's copy has only in-frame clones and leaves some out. This sample has approximately 2,100 clones, with roughly 16% found just once. Specimen: tumor tissue from a relapse. The receptor set was obtained from a human donor with relapsed Burkitt lymphoma. The CDR3 runs from the conserved cysteine through the conserved F or W. Each record gives: J gene, D gene, clone size, V gene, CDR3 DNA, CDR3 protein. D genes are given only for firm matches. The listing skips clone size in some rows; elsewhere it reads once, few, many or a size class.

j_gene: TRBJ1-5; d_gene: TRBD1; abundance: few; v_gene: TRBV30; CDR3nt: TGTGCCTGGAGTGGGACAGGGGTCAATCAGCCCCAGCATTTT; CDR3aa: CAWSGTGVNQPQHF
j_gene: TRBJ2-7; d_gene: TRBD1; abundance: once; v_gene: TRBV27; CDR3nt: TGTGCCAGCAGTAGCGGACAGGGGATTGGAGAGCAGTACTTC; CDR3aa: CASSSGQGIGEQYF
j_gene: TRBJ2-3; d_gene: .; abundance: .; v_gene: TRBV5-6; CDR3nt: TGTGCCAGCACCTTGGGAGGTGGAGTGCAGTATTTT; CDR3aa: CASTLGGGVQYF
j_gene: TRBJ2-2; d_gene: .; abundance: .; v_gene: TRBV19; CDR3nt: TGTGCCAGTAGTATTCAGCCCTTAGAGTGGGCGAGCACCGGGGAGCTGTTTTTT; CDR3aa: CASSIQPLEWASTGELFF
j_gene: TRBJ1-5; d_gene: .; abundance: .; v_gene: TRBV4-1; CDR3nt: TGCGCCAGCAGCCAAGGCTCACAGGGTTGGAACAATCAGCCCCAGCATTTT; CDR3aa: CASSQGSQGWNNQPQHF
j_gene: TRBJ2-7; d_gene: TRBD1; abundance: few; v_gene: TRBV7-8; CDR3nt: TGTGCCAGCAGCCGGGACAGTACCTACGAGCAGTACTTC; CDR3aa: CASSRDSTYEQYF
j_gene: TRBJ2-1; d_gene: TRBD1; abundance: .; v_gene: TRBV6-1; CDR3nt: TGTGCCAGCAGTGTCCCCCGGGACAGCTCCTACAATGAGCAGTTCTTC; CDR3aa: CASSVPRDSSYNEQFF
j_gene: TRBJ1-1; d_gene: TRBD1; abundance: few; v_gene: TRBV6-6; CDR3nt: TGTGCCACCTCCGGGACAGGGAGCACTGAAGCTTTCTTT; CDR3aa: CATSGTGSTEAFF
j_gene: TRBJ1-5; d_gene: .; abundance: .; v_gene: TRBV15; CDR3nt: TGTGCCACCAGCAGGGACCGGGGTTACAATCAGCCCCAGCATTTT; CDR3aa: CATSRDRGYNQPQHF
j_gene: TRBJ1-2; d_gene: TRBD1; abundance: few; v_gene: TRBV5-1; CDR3nt: TGCGCCAGCAGCTTCGGACAGGGGTTAAGTGGCTACACCTTC; CDR3aa: CASSFGQGLSGYTF
j_gene: TRBJ2-7; d_gene: TRBD2; abundance: .; v_gene: TRBV10-3; CDR3nt: TGTGCCATCAGTGGCGCTAGCGGGAATCTGGTCGTCTACGAGCAGTACTTC; CDR3aa: CAISGASGNLVVYEQYF
j_gene: TRBJ1-4; d_gene: .; abundance: few; v_gene: TRBV2; CDR3nt: TGTGCCAGCGGGAGAAGGGAAAAACTGTTTTTT; CDR3aa: CASGRREKLFF
j_gene: TRBJ2-5; d_gene: .; abundance: once; v_gene: TRBV21-1; CDR3nt: TGTGCCAGCACCTTACAAGAGACCCAGTACTTC; CDR3aa: CASTLQETQYF
j_gene: TRBJ1-3; d_gene: .; abundance: few; v_gene: TRBV30; CDR3nt: TGTGCCTGGAAAGCCTCTGGAAACACCATATATTTT; CDR3aa: CAWKASGNTIYF
j_gene: TRBJ2-7; d_gene: TRBD1; abundance: .; v_gene: TRBV14; CDR3nt: TGTGCCAGCAGCCAAGATTGGGGACAGGGGGCTTACGAGCAGTACTTC; CDR3aa: CASSQDWGQGAYEQYF
j_gene: TRBJ1-5; d_gene: TRBD1; abundance: .; v_gene: TRBV28; CDR3nt: TGTGCCAGCCGAAAAGGGACAGGGGTCCAGCCCCAGCATTTT; CDR3aa: CASRKGTGVQPQHF
j_gene: TRBJ1-1; d_gene: .; abundance: few; v_gene: TRBV7-9; CDR3nt: TGTGCCAGCAGCTTCGGGGACACTGAAGCTTTCTTT; CDR3aa: CASSFGDTEAFF
j_gene: TRBJ2-7; d_gene: .; abundance: .; v_gene: TRBV7-2; CDR3nt: TGTGCCAGCAGCCGACCATCCGGACAGCGAGCCTACGAGCAGTACTTC; CDR3aa: CASSRPSGQRAYEQYF
j_gene: TRBJ2-1; d_gene: .; abundance: few; v_gene: TRBV4-1; CDR3nt: TGCGCCAGCAGCCTAAACTGGGGCTCCTACAATGAGCAGTTCTTC; CDR3aa: CASSLNWGSYNEQFF
j_gene: TRBJ2-7; d_gene: .; abundance: .; v_gene: TRBV10-2; CDR3nt: TGCGCCAGCAGTCGCCAGGGTTACGAGCAGTACTTC; CDR3aa: CASSRQGYEQYF
j_gene: TRBJ1-5; d_gene: .; abundance: .; v_gene: TRBV15; CDR3nt: TGTGCCACCAGCAACTGGAGGAATCAGCCCCAGCATTTT; CDR3aa: CATSNWRNQPQHF
j_gene: TRBJ2-1; d_gene: .; abundance: few; v_gene: TRBV2; CDR3nt: TGTGCCAGCAGTGGGGGTCCCGTAAACAATGAGCAGTTCTTC; CDR3aa: CASSGGPVNNEQFF
j_gene: TRBJ1-6; d_gene: .; abundance: .; v_gene: TRBV9; CDR3nt: TGTGCCAGCAGCGTAGCCGGGAACGGGAATTCACCCCTCCACTTT; CDR3aa: CASSVAGNGNSPLHF
j_gene: TRBJ1-1; d_gene: .; abundance: .; v_gene: TRBV5-1; CDR3nt: TGCGCCAGCAGCTTGGTGGCGGAGAACACTGAAGCTTTCTTT; CDR3aa: CASSLVAENTEAFF
j_gene: TRBJ1-1; d_gene: .; abundance: .; v_gene: TRBV14; CDR3nt: TGTGCCAGCAGCCAAGTCCGCGGGAACACTGAAGCTTTCTTT; CDR3aa: CASSQVRGNTEAFF
j_gene: TRBJ2-7; d_gene: .; abundance: .; v_gene: TRBV2; CDR3nt: TGTGCCAGCAGTTTGATGACCGGCTCCTACGAGCAGTACTTC; CDR3aa: CASSLMTGSYEQYF
j_gene: TRBJ2-7; d_gene: TRBD1; abundance: .; v_gene: TRBV7-9; CDR3nt: TGTGCCAGCAGCTTCTCACCGGGACAGGGGGACGAGCAGTACTTC; CDR3aa: CASSFSPGQGDEQYF
j_gene: TRBJ2-7; d_gene: .; abundance: .; v_gene: TRBV30; CDR3nt: TGTGCCTCTCAGGGGGGATACGAGCAGTACTTC; CDR3aa: CASQGGYEQYF
j_gene: TRBJ1-2; d_gene: TRBD1; abundance: .; v_gene: TRBV28; CDR3nt: TGTGCCAGCAGTCTGGGACAGGGGGCGCGGCACTTC; CDR3aa: CASSLGQGARHF
j_gene: TRBJ1-2; d_gene: .; abundance: .; v_gene: TRBV20-1; CDR3nt: TGCAGCCTGACGAAGGGGCATGGCTACACCTTC; CDR3aa: CSLTKGHGYTF
j_gene: TRBJ1-1; d_gene: .; abundance: .; v_gene: TRBV27; CDR3nt: TGTGCCAGCAGTTACCGGGGAGGTGGCACTGAAGCTTTCTTT; CDR3aa: CASSYRGGGTEAFF
j_gene: TRBJ1-2; d_gene: .; abundance: .; v_gene: TRBV7-2; CDR3nt: TGTGCCAGCACCCGGCGGGGAAACTATGGCTACACCTTC; CDR3aa: CASTRRGNYGYTF
j_gene: TRBJ1-5; d_gene: .; abundance: few; v_gene: TRBV19; CDR3nt: TGTGCCAGTAGTTTCACAGGATATAGCAATCAGCCCCAGCATTTT; CDR3aa: CASSFTGYSNQPQHF
j_gene: TRBJ1-5; d_gene: TRBD1; abundance: .; v_gene: TRBV15; CDR3nt: TGTGCCACCAGCAGAGATCCGGGGGACAGCTATGATCAGCCCCAGCATTTT; CDR3aa: CATSRDPGDSYDQPQHF
j_gene: TRBJ2-7; d_gene: TRBD2; abundance: .; v_gene: TRBV30; CDR3nt: TGTGCCTGGAGTAAACGGACTAGCGGGAGCCCCTACGAGCAGTACTTC; CDR3aa: CAWSKRTSGSPYEQYF
j_gene: TRBJ2-3; d_gene: .; abundance: few; v_gene: TRBV4-1; CDR3nt: TGCGCCAGCAGCCAAGGTTTCACAGTTACAGATACGCAGTATTTT; CDR3aa: CASSQGFTVTDTQYF
j_gene: TRBJ2-5; d_gene: .; abundance: few; v_gene: TRBV27; CDR3nt: TGTGCCAGCAGCCTAGGGGCTACCCCGACCCAAGAGACCCAGTACTTC; CDR3aa: CASSLGATPTQETQYF
j_gene: TRBJ2-2; d_gene: .; abundance: .; v_gene: TRBV27; CDR3nt: TGTGCCAGCAGTCGGGCGGCCGGGGAGCTGTTTTTT; CDR3aa: CASSRAAGELFF
j_gene: TRBJ2-1; d_gene: TRBD1; abundance: .; v_gene: TRBV6-1; CDR3nt: TGTGCCAGCAGTGTACCCCGGGACAGCTCCTACAATGAGCAGTTCTTC; CDR3aa: CASSVPRDSSYNEQFF
j_gene: TRBJ2-7; d_gene: .; abundance: .; v_gene: TRBV4-2; CDR3nt: TGTGCCAGCAGCCAAGATTACCGGATCCTCAGGGACGGCTACGAGCAGTACTTC; CDR3aa: CASSQDYRILRDGYEQYF
j_gene: TRBJ1-2; d_gene: .; abundance: few; v_gene: TRBV29-1; CDR3nt: TGCAGCGTTGACCCCTCTGGGGGCGACGGCTACACCTTC; CDR3aa: CSVDPSGGDGYTF
j_gene: TRBJ1-5; d_gene: .; abundance: few; v_gene: TRBV5-3; CDR3nt: TGTGCCAGAAGCTTGACGGGCAAATCAGGGCGGGGGAATCAGCCCCAGCATTTT; CDR3aa: CARSLTGKSGRGNQPQHF
j_gene: TRBJ1-5; d_gene: .; abundance: .; v_gene: TRBV2; CDR3nt: TGTGCCAGCAGCAACAGGGACAATCAGCCCCAGCATTTT; CDR3aa: CASSNRDNQPQHF
j_gene: TRBJ2-5; d_gene: .; abundance: .; v_gene: TRBV2; CDR3nt: TGTGCCAGCAGTGGCCTAAGGGACCTGGCGTACCAAGAGACCCAGTACTTC; CDR3aa: CASSGLRDLAYQETQYF
j_gene: TRBJ2-7; d_gene: TRBD1; abundance: few; v_gene: TRBV29-1; CDR3nt: TGCAGCGTTGGGCCCCGGGACAGCTACGAGCAGTACTTC; CDR3aa: CSVGPRDSYEQYF
j_gene: TRBJ1-1; d_gene: .; abundance: .; v_gene: TRBV10-3; CDR3nt: TGTGCCATCAGTGATCGGGGTTCGAGGGCTGAAGCTTTCTTT; CDR3aa: CAISDRGSRAEAFF
j_gene: TRBJ2-3; d_gene: .; abundance: once; v_gene: TRBV5-4; CDR3nt: TGTGCCAGCAGCTTAGAAGATACGCAGTATTTT; CDR3aa: CASSLEDTQYF
j_gene: TRBJ2-5; d_gene: .; abundance: .; v_gene: TRBV15; CDR3nt: TGTGCCACCAGCAACCTTAGAGGGGAATGGGAGACCCAGTACTTC; CDR3aa: CATSNLRGEWETQYF
j_gene: TRBJ1-1; d_gene: .; abundance: few; v_gene: TRBV19; CDR3nt: TGTGCCAGTAACCCAAGTGGAACTGAAGCTTTCTTT; CDR3aa: CASNPSGTEAFF
j_gene: TRBJ1-2; d_gene: .; abundance: .; v_gene: TRBV5-1; CDR3nt: TGCGCCAGCAGCCGGGGGGCAGTTCCCACTGGCTACACCTTC; CDR3aa: CASSRGAVPTGYTF
j_gene: TRBJ1-4; d_gene: .; abundance: few; v_gene: TRBV5-1; CDR3nt: TGCGCCAGCAGCGGGTCAACAACTAATGAAAAACTGTTTTTT; CDR3aa: CASSGSTTNEKLFF